This T cell receptor beta chain was profiled in a study of T cell repertoires in cytomegalovirus infection (dated by TCRdb to between 2017 and 2020). Context from the whole study: Alongside well-studied HLA-B-restricted epitopes, the peptide stimulations were aimed at recently identified HLA-C-restricted CMV epitopes, whose presentation resists viral immunomodulation. The HLA type of each donor mattered for the analysis, because public TCR beta signatures pointed to carriage of CMV infection along with the matching HLA type.

Trimming removed 4 bases from V and 0 bases from J, leaving 14 bases between the germline ends. From the cysteine through the phenylalanine, the CDR3 covers 17 amino acids. Just the 51-base CDR3 DNA is kept, in frame starting at base 1. Taken from the germline V gene, the CDR1 and CDR2 loops are SGDLS and YYNGEE. General conclusions and limits of the study: In both this cohort and an independent cohort of 350 to 400 donors, the cumulative frequency of public TCR beta family members distinguished carriers of CMV infection plus the relevant HLA type. The ex vivo response was dominated by HLA-C-restricted CMV-specific TCR beta clonotypes, which also provided the single most frequent clonotype in two of eight donors.

As concerns this clonotype: The specificity of this receptor is unknown. Within one base of it there is no much larger clone, and no base qualities were kept.

The listed sequencing device is Illumina HiSeq 1500. The public sequencing data were trimmed at Q25 with fastp and processed into clonotypes with MiXCR by TCRdb, which kept only in-frame beta chains. Identical CDR3 proteins give one entry, which carries the most common genes and DNA. For this sample the table gives roughly 310,000 distinct CDR3 sequences, of which 25% to 35% were detected only once. The top ten constitute around 19% of the sample. The treatment or condition label on this specimen signifies: in vitro stimulation with specific CMV peptide epitopes to enrich CMV-specific T cells. This receptor chain uses TRBV9 and TRBJ2-6, with no confident D gene call. This TCR was sampled from a human donor in good health (CMV status not recorded). Some clones in this sample may be carry-over from other donors' samples. The sample in question was cultured PBMCs, obtained from culture after CMV antigen stimulation. The nucleotide sequence reads TGTGCCAGCAGCCCCCTCGGGCGAACCTCTGGGGCCAACGTCCTGACTTTC. This sequence encodes CASSPLGRTSGANVLTF.